Presented here are 16 T cell receptor beta chains from one specimen sequenced in a study of T cells in Graves' hyperthyroidism and ophthalmopathy. It was RNA transcripts that yielded the amplified TCR beta CDR3 regions. First-round RT-PCR with HTBI primers amplified the TCR CDR3 region. TCRdb reprocessed the multiplex PCR reads with MiXCR, giving one entry per CDR3 protein. The table includes about 260,000 distinct CDR3 sequences, about 25% detected once. Input material: blood. Source of these receptors: a man aged 35 to 55 with Graves' hyperthyroidism that later progressed to Graves' ophthalmopathy.

Worth noting for this clonotype: This may stem from a read error, because a much larger clone lies one nucleotide away. The chain has TRBV30 and TRBJ1-1; D is ambiguous. The length of the CDR3 is 13 residues. CDR1 GTSNPN and CDR2 SVGIG come from the germline V gene (reference sequence). Trimming left V 2 bases short and J 1 base short, with 8 bases between. The CDR3 loop reads CAWSLGPNTEAFF. The CDR3 DNA sequence: TGTGCCTGGAGTCTTGGGCCGAACACTGAAGCTTTCTTT.

The table lists this clonotype with many counts. V usage is TRBV20-1 and J usage is TRBJ2-4; 9 bases match TRBD2. Germline-derived CDR1 and CDR2 are DFQATT and SNEGSKA (reference sequence). The CDR3 is 13 amino acids. The ends lost 6 bases at V and 8 bases at J; junction bases unmatched: 8. Written as DNA, the CDR3 is TGCAGTGCGCGTAGCGGGAGTGGGGACATTCAGTACTTC. Translated, it gives CSARSGSGDIQYF.

This clonotype turned up a few times. This chain links TRBV5-1 with TRBJ2-5; TRBD2 matches 12 bases. Germline V gene lookup returns CDR1 SGHRS and CDR2 YFSETQ. With 4 bases clipped from V and 3 bases from J, the junction kept 7 bases outside the gene matches. There are 16 residues in the CDR3. The CDR3 here is CASSPPLAGGKETQYF. In nucleotides, the CDR3 is TGCGCCAGCAGCCCGCCTCTAGCGGGAGGGAAAGAGACCCAGTACTTC.

This clonotype has just a few counts. This sequence joins TRBV4-2 and TRBJ1-1, with 12 bases aligning to TRBD1. Per germline, CDR1 LGHNA and CDR2 YNFKEQ. V dropped 3 bases and J dropped 6; count of bases not matched to a gene: 11. The CDR3 consists of 17 residues. DNA for the CDR3: TGTGCCAGCAGCCACTCCGGGACAGGGGGCAGTAGGGCTGAAGCTTTCTTT. Its translation: CASSHSGTGGSRAEAFF.

This clonotype was seen at least ten times. This chain connects TRBV5-1 to TRBJ2-2, with D perhaps TRBD2 (6 bases). CDR1 is SGHRS, CDR2 YFSETQ, per germline. The CDR3 runs 18 residues. The V gene lost 0 bases and the J gene lost 5 bases, with 20 bases spanning the gap. The CDR3 loop is CASSLGGEMSRRTGELFF. DNA for the CDR3: TGCGCCAGCAGCTTGGGGGGGGAGATGAGCAGAAGAACCGGGGAGCTGTTTTTT.

This clonotype was detected only a few times. This chain joins TRBV18 and TRBJ2-4; tentative D call: TRBD2 (6 bases). Germline CDR1 and CDR2: KGHSH and LQKENI. The CDR3 sequence is 15 residues long. V was pared by 2 bases and J by 9 bases, with 17 bases between. CDR3 sequence: CASSPGGGGEVIQYF. CDR3 bases: TGTGCCAGCTCACCAGGAGGTGGTGGGGAGGTCATTCAGTACTTC.

The chain has TRBV10-3 and TRBJ1-1; D uncertain. V lost 3 bases and J lost 6, with 14 bases in between. CDR1 and CDR2 (germline): ENHRY, SYGVKD. CDR3 length: 14 amino acids. The CDR3 is CAISERPGNSEAFF. As DNA, the CDR3 is TGTGCCATCAGTGAACGCCCGGGTAACTCTGAAGCTTTCTTT.

This clonotype was seen many times. The chain joins TRBV2 to TRBJ2-5; D possibly corresponds to TRBD2 (6 bases). The CDR3 has 17 residues. Germline V gene lookup returns CDR1 SNHLY and CDR2 FYNNEI. Between the trimmed V and J ends, which lost 2 bases and 7 bases, there was a span of 23 bases. The CDR3 spells CASSETYPGVPSGTQYF. DNA for the CDR3: TGTGCCAGCAGTGAAACCTACCCGGGGGTCCCTTCAGGGACCCAGTACTTC.

The rearrangement links TRBV7-8 to TRBJ2-7; 10 nucleotides align to TRBD2. Germline CDR1 is SGHVS and CDR2 is FQNEAQ. CDR3 length: 16 amino acids. V gave up 5 bases and J gave up 2 bases; unmatched junction bases: 9. The CDR3 protein is CASSPIGLADTYEQYF. The CDR3, as DNA: TGTGCCAGCAGCCCAATAGGACTAGCGGATACCTACGAGCAGTACTTC.

This clonotype was recorded at least ten times. The genes are TRBV2 and TRBJ2-2; 9 bases match TRBD2. CDR1 is SNHLY, CDR2 FYNNEI, per germline. The CDR3 has 16 residues. The trim removed 2 bases at V and 4 bases at J, leaving 5 bases unmatched. CDR3 nucleotide sequence: TGTGCCAGCAGTGAACGGCCTAGCGGGATCACCGGGGAGCTGTTTTTT. Its translation: CASSERPSGITGELFF. The entire variable domain, with the rest obtained from reference TRBV2 and TRBJ2-2, is as follows: EPEVTQTPSHQVTQMGQEVILRCVPISNHLYFYWYRQILGQKVEFLVSFYNNEISEKSEIFDDQFSVERPDGSNFTLKIRSTKLEDSAMYFCASSERPSGITGELFFGEGSRLTVL.

This clonotype was counted ten times or more. The chain carries TRBV7-9 and TRBJ2-5; 9 bases map to TRBD1. The CDR3 loop spans 15 amino acids. V lost 5 bases, J lost 5 bases, and 9 bases stayed unmatched. Germline V gene data show CDR1 as SEHNR and CDR2 as FQNEAQ (reference sequence). The CDR3 loop is CASSPQGQGGETQYF. CDR3 nucleotide sequence: TGTGCCAGCAGCCCCCAGGGACAGGGCGGGGAGACCCAGTACTTC.

The table lists this clonotype with many counts. The chain carries TRBV6-1 and TRBJ1-5; tentative D call: TRBD1 (6 bases). Per the germline V gene, CDR1 is MNHNS and CDR2 is SASEGT. The V and J ends lost 10 bases and 5 bases respectively, with 15 bases between them. The CDR3 totals 13 residues. The CDR3 is CAIRQENDQPQHF. The CDR3 coding sequence is TGTGCCATCAGACAGGAGAATGATCAGCCCCAGCATTTT.

The table lists this clonotype with many counts. The CDR3 sequence is CASSFSEGGELFF. The CDR3 DNA reads TGTGCCAGCAGCTTTAGCGAGGGCGGGGAGCTGTTTTTT. V gene TRBV7-3 combines with J gene TRBJ2-2; possible D gene TRBD2, 5 bases. V lost 3 bases and J 7 bases, leaving 9 bases between the germline ends. Germline V lookup: CDR1 SGHTA, CDR2 FQGTGA. This CDR3 has 13 residues. The full variable domain, with the rest looked up from reference TRBV7-3 and TRBJ2-2, is GAGVSQTPSNKVTEKGKYVELRCDPISGHTALYWYRQSLGQGPEFLIYFQGTGAADDSGLPNDRFFAVRPEGSVSTLKIQRTERGDSAVYLCASSFSEGGELFFGEGSRLTVL.

Remarks on this clonotype: A single base separates this from a much larger clone, so it may be a read error. V and J are TRBV6-1 and TRBJ1-1; 7 nucleotides align to TRBD1. Germline CDR1 MNHNS, CDR2 SASEGT. This CDR3 contains 13 residues. V dropped 6 bases and J dropped 0; count of bases not matched to a gene: 1. This CDR3 reads CASRGQMNTEAFF. In DNA form, the CDR3 reads TGTGCCAGCAGGGGACAGATGAACACTGAAGCTTTCTTT.

This chain joins TRBV11-2 and TRBJ2-5, with unresolved D. The CDR3 has 12 amino acids. From germline, CDR1 is SGHAT and CDR2 FQNNGV. V was shortened by 1 base and J by 14 bases, with 14 bases between the two germline ends. The CDR3 sequence is CASSLADWYCYF. The DNA for the CDR3 is TGTGCCAGCAGCTTAGCAGACTGGTACTGCTACTTC. Looking up the rest from reference TRBV11-2 and TRBJ2-5 gives the full variable domain: EAGVAQSPRYKIIEKRQSVAFWCNPISGHATLYWYQQILGQGPKLLIQFQNNGVVDDSQLPKDRFSAERLKGVDSTLKIQPAKLEDSAVYLCASSLADWYCYFGPGTRLLVL.

This clonotype was picked up many times. V usage is TRBV7-2 and J usage is TRBJ2-2, with TRBD2 matching 7 bases. This CDR3 has 16 residues. Trimming at V came to 2 bases and at J to 6 bases, leaving 9 bases not matched to a gene. CDR1 is SGHTA, CDR2 FQGNSA, per germline. CDR3: CASSLRGTMDSGELFF. The CDR3, as DNA: TGTGCCAGCAGCTTACGCGGGACTATGGATTCCGGGGAGCTGTTTTTT.